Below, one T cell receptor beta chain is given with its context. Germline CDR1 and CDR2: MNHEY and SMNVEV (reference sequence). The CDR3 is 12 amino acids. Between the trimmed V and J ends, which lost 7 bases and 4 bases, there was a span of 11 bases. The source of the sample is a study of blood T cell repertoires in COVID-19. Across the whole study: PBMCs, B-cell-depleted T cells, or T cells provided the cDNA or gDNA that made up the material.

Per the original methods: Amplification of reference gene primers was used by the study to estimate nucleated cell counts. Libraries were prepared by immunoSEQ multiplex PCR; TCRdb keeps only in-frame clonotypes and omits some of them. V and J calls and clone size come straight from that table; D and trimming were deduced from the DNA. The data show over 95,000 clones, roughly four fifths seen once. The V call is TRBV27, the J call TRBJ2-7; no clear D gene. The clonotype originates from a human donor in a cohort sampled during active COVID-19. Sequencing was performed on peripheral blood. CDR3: CASNSGAYEQYF. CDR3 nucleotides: TGTGCCAGCAATAGTGGAGCTTACGAGCAGTACTTC.